The 8 T cell receptor beta chains below come from one sample, sequenced in a study of beta chain features in type 1 diabetes. The antigens of these receptors remain unknown. Study observations and caveats: The study found moderately but significantly shorter TCRB CDR3s in all four CD4+ subsets of Type 1 diabetes patients.

Expressed TCRB transcripts got sequenced, as all isolated RNA was reverse transcribed. Repertoires were generated with immunoSEQ multiplex PCR, while TCRdb's copy carries only in-frame clones and drops some. The sample yields approximately 600,000 clones, roughly 12% seen once. Sequencing was done on a sample of naive CD4+ T cells from blood. The receptors here all came from a man aged 30 to 45 with type 1 diabetes.

This clone was seen more than once but under ten times. This CDR3 reads CASSLAAGSGNTIYF. DNA of the CDR3: TGTGCCAGCAGCTTAGCAGCGGGGTCTGGAAACACCATATATTTT. The V and J genes are TRBV7-6 and TRBJ1-3; unclear D gene. Germline V gene sequence: CDR1 SGHVS, CDR2 FNYEAQ. V shed 0 bases and J shed 1 base, with 7 bases lying between them. This CDR3 region has 15 residues.

This sequence joins TRBV15 and TRBJ1-1; possibly TRBD1 for D (6 bases). Per the germline V gene, CDR1 is LNHNV and CDR2 is YYDKDF (reference sequence). The length of the CDR3 is 12 residues. Trimming took off 5 bases at V and 10 bases at J, with 14 bases between the two ends. CDR3 bases: TGTGCCACCAGCCCCAGTAGAGGGGGAGCTTTCTTT. It is translated as CATSPSRGGAFF.

This clone was counted between two and nine times. This sequence joins TRBV6-6 and TRBJ1-5; weak D call: TRBD1 (5 bases). Per germline, CDR1 MNHNY and CDR2 SVGAGI (reference sequence). The V gene lost 7 bases and the J gene lost 4 bases, with 14 bases spanning the gap. This CDR3 is built from 14 residues. DNA for the CDR3: TGTGCCAGCACCCTCGGGACGGCGAATCAGCCCCAGCATTTT. It encodes CASTLGTANQPQHF.

The chain combines TRBV5-1 with TRBJ1-2, with D possibly TRBD1 on 5 matching bases. Germline loops: CDR1 SGHRS, CDR2 YFSETQ. The CDR3 totals 14 residues. The V end lost 2 bases, the J end lost 7 bases, and 15 bases lay between the germline ends. The CDR3: CASSFTGGDGGYTF. The CDR3 bases are TGCGCCAGCAGCTTTACGGGAGGGGACGGTGGCTACACCTTC.

This chain connects TRBV6-6 to TRBJ1-3, with a weak D call TRBD1 (6 bases). The CDR3 has 15 residues. CDR1 is MNHNY and CDR2 is SVGAGI in the germline V gene (reference sequence). Trimming pared 5 bases from V and 0 bases from J, leaving 11 bases between. CDR3 nucleotides: TGTGCCAGCAGTGTAACAGGGAGCTCTGGAAACACCATATATTTT. Protein product: CASSVTGSSGNTIYF.

The chain combines TRBV14 with TRBJ1-6, with D maybe TRBD1 (5 bases). Looked up from germline, CDR1 is SGHDN and CDR2 is FVKESK. The germline V and J ends were trimmed by 6 bases and 15 bases, with 18 bases remaining between them. The CDR3 is 13 amino acids. Here the CDR3 DNA reads TGTGCCAGCAGGCATAAGATCCCGGGACGCCTCCACTTT. This gives the protein CASRHKIPGRLHF. Looking up the rest from reference TRBV14 and TRBJ1-6 gives the full variable domain: EAGVTQFPSHSVIEKGQTVTLRCDPISGHDNLYWYRRVMGKEIKFLLHFVKESKQDESGMPNNRFLAERTGGTYSTLKVQPAELEDSGVYFCASRHKIPGRLHFGNGTRLTVT.

This clone was counted only a few times. The chain recombines TRBV29-1 with TRBJ2-3; D unclear. The CDR3 consists of 14 residues. V was clipped by 7 bases and J by 0 bases, with 14 bases between them. CDR1 is SQVTM and CDR2 is ANQGSEA in the germline V gene. The CDR3 reads CSDRRDTSTDTQYF. The CDR3 DNA follows: TGCAGCGACCGGCGAGACACTAGCACAGATACGCAGTATTTT.

This clone occurred a few times. V is TRBV30 and J is TRBJ2-3; no clear D. V was trimmed by 2 bases and J by 11 bases, leaving 11 bases between them. CDR3 length: 11 amino acids. CDR1 and CDR2 from the germline V gene are GTSNPN and SVGIG (reference sequence). Written as DNA, the CDR3 is TGTGCCTGGAGTCTATCGGAGCAGCAGTATTTT. Translating it yields CAWSLSEQQYF. The whole variable domain, filled in from reference TRBV30 and TRBJ2-3, reads SQTIHQWPATLVQPVGSPLSLECTVEGTSNPNLYWYRQAAGRGLQLLFYSVGIGQISSEVPQNLSASRPQDRQFILSSKKLLLSDSGFYLCAWSLSEQQYFGPGTRLTVL.